Detailed here is one T cell receptor (beta chain). TCRdb keeps only in-frame clones here, not all; method: immunoSEQ multiplex PCR. The sample carries approximately 210,000 clones, approximately 84% recorded once. Trimming removed 8 bases at V and 1 base at J, with 17 bases between. The CDR3 is 15 amino acids. Germline lookup yields CDR1 SGHDN and CDR2 FVKESK. The sample belongs to a study of blood T cell repertoires in COVID-19. Study-level information: COVID-19 samples from acute and convalescent phases originated in the United States, Italy and Spain. The analysed material was cDNA or gDNA that came from T cells, B-cell-depleted T cells, or PBMCs.

The sequence derives from a man between 35 and 55 years old with active or convalescent COVID-19. The source material was peripheral blood. The V and J genes are TRBV14 and TRBJ1-1; D might be TRBD1 (5 bases). This CDR3 reads CASRRYRSGNTEAFF. The CDR3 DNA follows: TGTGCCAGCCGAAGATACAGGTCAGGGAACACTGAAGCTTTCTTT.